This entry features one T cell receptor beta chain sequence. This entry belongs to a study of T cell responses to AZD1222 COVID-19 vaccine. Assay used: immunoSEQ multiplex PCR; TCRdb lists only in-frame clones, some missing. This table has about 150,000 clones, around 89% appearing once. CDR3 length: 12 residues. V gave up 3 bases and J gave up 3 bases, with 6 bases separating them. This receptor was taken from an adult in good health. The material was peripheral blood, obtained on day 0 of AZD1222 vaccination. The chain uses TRBV23-1 and TRBJ2-7; no clear D gene. TRBV23-1 is flagged as an ORF with uncertain function. CDR3 in amino acids: CASSHPGYEQYF. CDR3 sequence (DNA): TGCGCCAGCAGTCACCCTGGCTACGAGCAGTACTTC.